The rows below give T cell receptor beta chains drawn from one sample of a study of shared clonotypes between healthy human individuals. The method was immunoSEQ multiplex PCR; TCRdb's version includes in-frame clones alone and lacks a portion of them. The sample holds approximately 2,200,000 clones, 90% to 95% seen once. The specimen sequenced was naive CD8+ T cells from PBMCs. Receptors were obtained from a man aged 18 to 30 in good health. Some clones in this sample may be carry-over from other donors' samples. Both conserved end residues are part of each CDR3.

cdr3_aa j_call v_call
CATSRGPGAEAFF TRBJ1-1 TRBV15
CASRPSGGYYEQYF TRBJ2-7 TRBV6-1
CASSPTLYSGYEQYF TRBJ2-7 TRBV27
CASSRISQGYHEQFF TRBJ2-1 TRBV7-9
CASSPGGTEAFF TRBJ1-1 TRBV14
CASSLDLGDRSYEQYF TRBJ2-7 TRBV28
CASHPTGGYGYGYTF TRBJ1-2 TRBV27
CASSQKGSLYEQYF TRBJ2-7 TRBV4-1
CSVSGALFSTEAFF TRBJ1-1 TRBV29-1
CSVLTAPGEQYF TRBJ2-7 TRBV29-1
CASSLRISNQPQHF TRBJ1-5 TRBV28
CASSKDRAGANVLTF TRBJ2-6 TRBV21-1
CASSFGTEAFF TRBJ1-1 TRBV25-1
CAWSDSDPGTSGIWFNTDTQYF TRBJ2-3 TRBV30
CASSSSGAGGTYEQYF TRBJ2-7 TRBV7-9
CASSSRGNQPQHF TRBJ1-5 TRBV27
CASSSRAQETQYF TRBJ2-5 TRBV7-9
CASSKVFTGKLFF TRBJ2-2 TRBV19
CASSEWTGRNYGYTF TRBJ1-2 TRBV6-1
CVSTPLSSYNEQFF TRBJ2-1 TRBV27
CASSPGTSAYNEQFF TRBJ2-1 TRBV18
CASSFVAGGLSYEQYF TRBJ2-7 TRBV7-2
CASSLAPGQGTETQYF TRBJ2-5 TRBV28